The present TCR beta chain was sequenced within a study of cytomegalovirus exposure and HLA in healthy donors. General study findings and limits: Most TCR sequences showed up rarely, but some public TCRs showed up in many donors. In a later analysis, the majority of CMV-associated beta chains seemingly showed HLA restriction.

60 Vbeta and 13 Jbeta primers were used in PCR. TCRdb's copy holds only in-frame clones and misses some; the assay was immunoSEQ multiplex PCR. The specimen's table records approximately 190,000 clones. A remark on this clone: Antigen unknown.

Per the germline V gene, CDR1 is MRHNA and CDR2 is SNTAGT. The CDR3 contains 15 residues. The V and J genes are TRBV6-4 and TRBJ2-5; 10 bases align to TRBD2. Matching the DNA end better, TRBJ2-7 makes the J call doubtful. The source is a man aged 30-40 years in good health and CMV-seronegative. Sequencing input: PBMCs. CDR3 bases: TGTGCCAGCAGTTCGATTCTAGCGGGAGCGGACGAGCAGTACTTC. Protein: CASSSILAGADEQYF.